One TCR beta chain is described in this entry. Here immunoSEQ multiplex PCR was the method, and the copy in TCRdb shows in-frame clones only, minus some. Of tens of thousands of clones in the sample, roughly 84% were seen once. CDR1 and CDR2 from the germline V gene are SGHAT and FQNNGV. This CDR3 contains 14 residues. V was shortened by 6 bases and J by 0 bases, with 11 bases between the two germline ends. This sample was taken from a study of blood T cell repertoires in COVID-19. Sequencing was performed on peripheral blood. The TCR comes from a human donor in a cohort sampled during active COVID-19. The V gene is TRBV11-2, the J gene TRBJ2-5; a weak D match, TRBD2 (6 bases). CDR3 in amino acids: CASRAGGYQETQYF. The DNA of the CDR3 is TGTGCCAGCAGGGCCGGAGGGTACCAAGAGACCCAGTACTTC. Using reference TRBV11-2 and TRBJ2-5 for the parts outside the CDR3, the full variable domain is EAGVAQSPRYKIIEKRQSVAFWCNPISGHATLYWYQQILGQGPKLLIQFQNNGVVDDSQLPKDRFSAERLKGVDSTLKIQPAKLEDSAVYLCASRAGGYQETQYFGPGTRLLVL.